This T cell receptor (beta chain) was identified in a study of T cells in localized non-small cell lung cancer. Findings of the study overall: The greatest T cell clonality was found in uninvolved adjacent lung (higher than in tumor). Because researchers sequenced only one region of the tumor, heterogeneity is still possible. Adjacent lung exhibited a median of about 50 among the 100 most abundant tumor clones.

The V end lost 1 base, the J end lost 2 bases, and 9 bases lay between the germline ends. The germline gives CDR1 MNHNS, CDR2 SASEGT. CDR3 length: 15 amino acids. Comment on this clone: Antigen unknown.

TCRdb's table, derived via immunoSEQ multiplex PCR, lists solely in-frame clones and lacks some. The repertoire holds approximately 89,000 clones, with around 82% as singletons. The receptor was isolated from a man between 35 and 75 years old with stage II squamous cell lung carcinoma. The sequencing used PBMCs, collected before any cancer treatment. The chain is built from TRBV6-1 and TRBJ2-1; D unclear. In DNA, the CDR3 is TGTGCCAGCAGTGAAGATGGGATGGCCTACAATGAGCAGTTCTTC. Protein product: CASSEDGMAYNEQFF.